One sample yielded the 10 T cell receptor beta chains listed below, sequenced in a study of human T cells and chemical hapten exposure. Time point of the sample: pre-sensitization, week 0. This sample's treatment: therapeutic diphenylcyclopropenone sensitization with weekly scalp DPC. TCRdb re-analysed the RACE reads in MiXCR, keeping a single row per CDR3 protein. The sample comprises about 120,000 distinct CDR3 sequences, roughly 14% of which are singletons, and around 2.7% rests with the top ten. The sample in question was whole blood, obtained in connection with sensitization to the hapten diphenylcyclopropenone (DPC). These receptor sequences come from a woman younger than 35 with alopecia areata. Some clones in this sample may be carry-over from other donors' samples.

V and J are TRBV4-1 and TRBJ2-1; 8 bases are a match to TRBD2. Germline CDR1 and CDR2: MGHRA and YSYEKL. This CDR3 is built from 16 residues. The ends lost 0 bases at V and 9 bases at J; junction bases unmatched: 10. This CDR3 is CASSQDLRGAHSEQFF. The CDR3 region has the DNA TGCGCCAGCAGCCAAGATTTGCGGGGGGCCCACAGTGAGCAGTTCTTC.

The table lists this clonotype with many counts. This chain links TRBV7-2 with TRBJ2-5; D gene unclear. Trimming stripped 5 bases from V and 0 bases from J, with 10 bases between. The CDR3 length is 14 residues. CDR1 is SGHTA, CDR2 FQGNSA, per germline. This chain's CDR3 is CASSAFTYQETQYF. The CDR3 DNA reads TGTGCCAGCAGCGCCTTTACGTACCAAGAGACCCAGTACTTC.

The rearrangement links TRBV9 to TRBJ2-7, with 10 bases lining up with TRBD2. The trim removed 4 bases at V and 5 bases at J, leaving 12 bases unmatched. Germline V gene sequence: CDR1 SGDLS, CDR2 YYNGEE. The CDR3 consists of 16 residues. This chain's CDR3 is CASSFRAGGPVNEQYF. CDR3 coding DNA: TGTGCCAGCAGCTTCCGAGCGGGGGGGCCGGTTAACGAGCAGTACTTC. The complete variable domain, with remaining parts taken from reference TRBV9 and TRBJ2-7, reads DSGVTQTPKHLITATGQRVTLRCSPRSGDLSVYWYQQSLDQGLQFLIQYYNGEERAKGNILERFSAQQFPDLHSELNLSSLELGDSALYFCASSFRAGGPVNEQYFGPGTRLTVT.

The chain uses TRBV27 and TRBJ1-5; TRBD1 might be the D (6 bases). Germline loops: CDR1 MNHEY, CDR2 SMNVEV (reference sequence). The CDR3 consists of 15 residues. Trimming took off 4 bases at V and 5 bases at J, with 15 bases between the two ends. This CDR3 reads CASSWVRGLDQPQHF. DNA for the CDR3: TGTGCCAGCAGTTGGGTCAGGGGTTTGGATCAGCCCCAGCATTTT.

This clonotype was seen a few times. V gene TRBV20-1 combines with J gene TRBJ2-3; D call uncertain. The ends were cut back, 3 bases at V and 1 base at J, with 11 bases in the middle. The V gene's germline CDR1 is DFQATT and CDR2 SNEGSKA (reference sequence). There are 14 residues in the CDR3. The CDR3 DNA is TGCAGTGCTAGCGGGCAGGTGGGCACAGATACGCAGTATTTT. Protein sequence: CSASGQVGTDTQYF.

With regard to this clonotype: No conserved phenylalanine or tryptophan is present at the end of the CDR3, so a read error is the likely explanation. The DNA is left out, because the CDR3 cannot be placed on it with certainty; the CDR3 is given as TCRdb lists it. The V and J genes are TRBV25-1 and TRBJ1-5. The germline V gene encodes CDR1 MGHDK and CDR2 SYGVNS. Counting both end residues, the CDR3 totals 12 amino acids. CDR3 protein: CASSEPFLAGNL.

The sample holds a few counts of this clonotype. The V call is TRBV7-9, the J call TRBJ1-2, with unresolved D. The germline CDR1 and CDR2 sequences are SEHNR and FQNEAQ (reference sequence). V lost 5 bases to trimming and J lost 3 bases, with 10 bases between them. The CDR3 spans 13 residues. DNA of the CDR3: TGTGCCAGCAGCCCCGCCAGTTACTATGGCTACACCTTC. Translating gives CASSPASYYGYTF. Full variable domain (remainder filled in from reference TRBV7-9 and TRBJ1-2): DTGVSQNPRHKITKRGQNVTFRCDPISEHNRLYWYRQTLGQGPEFLTYFQNEAQLEKSRLLSDRFSAERPKGSFSTLEIQRTEQGDSAMYLCASSPASYYGYTFGSGTRLTVV.

This clonotype was observed a handful of times. The gene calls are TRBV9 and TRBJ1-2; TRBD1 aligns across 10 bases. The V gene end was trimmed by 3 bases and the J gene end by 2 bases; junction bases not matched to a gene: 7. The CDR3 is made up of 16 amino acids. Looked up from germline, CDR1 is SGDLS and CDR2 is YYNGEE. CDR3 amino acids: CASSASGTGVNYGYTF. DNA for the CDR3: TGTGCCAGCAGCGCTTCCGGGACAGGGGTGAACTATGGCTACACCTTC. The full variable domain, with the rest looked up from reference TRBV9 and TRBJ1-2, is DSGVTQTPKHLITATGQRVTLRCSPRSGDLSVYWYQQSLDQGLQFLIQYYNGEERAKGNILERFSAQQFPDLHSELNLSSLELGDSALYFCASSASGTGVNYGYTFGSGTRLTVV.

With regard to this clonotype: One end of the junction does not line up with germline, which may come from a read error. The chain employs TRBV4-1 and TRBJ2-3; a weak D match, TRBD1 (5 bases). CDR1 is MGHRA and CDR2 is YSYEKL in the germline V gene. The CDR3 runs to 12 residues. For the CDR3, the DNA is TGCGCCAGCAGCCAAGATGTGGGGCGCCTGAATTTT. It is translated as CASSQDVGRLNF.

This clonotype was detected ten times or more. This chain links TRBV6-5 with TRBJ2-1, with 13 bases lining up with TRBD2. V gave up 6 bases and J gave up 7 bases; unmatched junction bases: 6. The CDR3 consists of 15 residues. The germline CDR1 and CDR2 sequences are MNHEY and SVGAGI. CDR3 nucleotide sequence: TGTGCCAGCAGACCCGGGACTAGCGGGGAGAATGAGCAGTTCTTC. Protein product: CASRPGTSGENEQFF.